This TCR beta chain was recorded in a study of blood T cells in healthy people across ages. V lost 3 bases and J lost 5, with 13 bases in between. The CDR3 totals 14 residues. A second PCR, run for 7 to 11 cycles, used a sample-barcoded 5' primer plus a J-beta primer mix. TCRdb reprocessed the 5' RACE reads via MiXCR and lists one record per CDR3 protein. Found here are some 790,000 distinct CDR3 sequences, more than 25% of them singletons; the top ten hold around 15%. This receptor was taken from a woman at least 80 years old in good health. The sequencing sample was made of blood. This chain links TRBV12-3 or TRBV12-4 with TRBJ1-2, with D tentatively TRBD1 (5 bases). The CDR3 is CASSFDGGTYGYTF. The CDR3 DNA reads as TGTGCCAGCAGTTTTGACGGAGGGACTTATGGCTACACCTTC.